This TCR beta chain is drawn from a study of T-cell reconstitution after alpha-beta-depleted transplantation in children. V was clipped by 5 bases and J by 5 bases, with 18 bases between them. The CDR3 is 15 residues long. Looked up from germline, CDR1 is ENHRY and CDR2 is SYGVKD. This clonotype came up a few times. TCRbeta library construction was performed incorporating unique molecular identifiers. MiXCR, applied by TCRdb to the PCR reads, yields one record per CDR3 protein. The sample yields 400,000 to 500,000 distinct CDR3 sequences, roughly 11% seen once. The origin of this receptor is a human donor who donated a stem cell graft to a child with acute myeloid leukemia. J is TRBJ2-5 and V is TRBV10-3; D gene unclear. This specimen consisted of PBMCs from the stem cell graft donor, obtained from the stem cell graft. The CDR3: CAISKQTDERETQYF. Here the CDR3 DNA reads TGTGCCATCAGTAAACAAACGGACGAACGCGAGACCCAGTACTTC.